This T cell receptor beta chain comes out of a study of beta chain features in type 1 diabetes. Whole-study findings and limits: Relative to healthy donors, patients appeared to have naive, central memory and Treg TCRB repertoires that were more similar. Shorter TCRB CDR3s, moderately but significantly so, were found in Type 1 diabetes patients in all four CD4+ subsets. PCR might favor shorter templates, but any such skew would affect patients and controls equally.

Every bit of the isolated RNA underwent reverse transcription, so sequencing read expressed TCRB transcripts. Only in-frame clones appear in the TCRdb table, and some are missing; sequencing was by immunoSEQ multiplex PCR. The data show over 200,000 clones, approximately 10% seen once. For this clone: Its cognate antigen is unknown.

Germline V gives CDR1 SGHRS, CDR2 YFSETQ. There are 15 residues in the CDR3. V shed 0 bases and J shed 1 base, with 9 bases lying between them. Sequencing was done on a sample of naive CD4+ T cells from blood. The rearrangement links TRBV5-1 to TRBJ2-3, with a tentative D call TRBD2 (5 bases). The receptor was derived from a young man with type 1 diabetes. The CDR3 loop reads CASSLADSGTDTQYF. The CDR3 DNA sequence: TGCGCCAGCAGCTTGGCCGATAGCGGCACAGATACGCAGTATTTT.